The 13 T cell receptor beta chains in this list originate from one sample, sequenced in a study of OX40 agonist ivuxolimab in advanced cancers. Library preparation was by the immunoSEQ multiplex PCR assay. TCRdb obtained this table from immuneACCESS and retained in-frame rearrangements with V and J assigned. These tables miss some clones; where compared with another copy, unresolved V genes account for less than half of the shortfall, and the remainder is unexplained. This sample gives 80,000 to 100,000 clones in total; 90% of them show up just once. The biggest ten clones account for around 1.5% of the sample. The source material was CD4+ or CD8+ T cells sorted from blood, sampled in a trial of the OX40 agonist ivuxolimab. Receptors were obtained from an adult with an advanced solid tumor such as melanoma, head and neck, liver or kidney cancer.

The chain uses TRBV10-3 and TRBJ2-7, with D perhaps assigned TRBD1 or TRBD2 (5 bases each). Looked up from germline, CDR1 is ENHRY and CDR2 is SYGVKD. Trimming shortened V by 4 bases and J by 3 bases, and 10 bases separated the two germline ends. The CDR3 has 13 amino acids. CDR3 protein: CAISAGPGYEQYF. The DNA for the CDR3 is TGTGCCATCAGTGCGGGACCCGGCTACGAGCAGTACTTC.

The CDR3 DNA follows: TGTGCCAGCAGTGAGGTGGGGAGGAGGGGCAACTCCTACAATGAGCAGTTCTTC. It is translated as CASSEVGRRGNSYNEQFF. This rearrangement joins TRBV2 to TRBJ2-1, with TRBD2 as a possible D gene (6 bases). Germline V gives CDR1 SNHLY, CDR2 FYNNEI. The V and J ends lost 3 bases and 0 bases respectively, with 18 bases between them. The CDR3 totals 18 residues.

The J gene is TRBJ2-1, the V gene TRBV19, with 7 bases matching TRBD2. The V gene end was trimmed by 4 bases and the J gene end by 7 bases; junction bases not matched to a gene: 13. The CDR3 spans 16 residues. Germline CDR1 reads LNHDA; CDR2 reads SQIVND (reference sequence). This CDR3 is CASSSLSGTLVNEQFF. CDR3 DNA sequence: TGTGCCAGTAGTAGTTTGAGCGGGACCCTTGTTAATGAGCAGTTCTTC.

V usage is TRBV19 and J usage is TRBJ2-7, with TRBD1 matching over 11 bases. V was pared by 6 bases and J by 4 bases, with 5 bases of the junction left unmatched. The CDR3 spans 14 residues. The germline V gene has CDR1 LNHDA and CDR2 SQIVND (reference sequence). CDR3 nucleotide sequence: TGTGCCAGTAGGAAGGACAGGGGGCCTTACGAGCAGTACTTC. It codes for CASRKDRGPYEQYF.

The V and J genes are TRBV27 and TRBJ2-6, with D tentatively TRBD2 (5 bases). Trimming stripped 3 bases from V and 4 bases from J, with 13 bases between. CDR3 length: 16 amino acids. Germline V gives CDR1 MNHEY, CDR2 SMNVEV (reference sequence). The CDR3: CASSFLTSGGANVLTF. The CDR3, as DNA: TGTGCCAGCAGTTTCCTGACCTCGGGGGGGGCCAACGTCCTGACTTTC.

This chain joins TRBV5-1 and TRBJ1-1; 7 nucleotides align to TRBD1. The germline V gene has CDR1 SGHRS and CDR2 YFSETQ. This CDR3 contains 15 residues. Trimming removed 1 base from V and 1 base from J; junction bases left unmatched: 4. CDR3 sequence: CASSLFPGGNTEAFF. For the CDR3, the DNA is TGCGCCAGCAGCTTGTTCCCAGGGGGGAACACTGAAGCTTTCTTT.

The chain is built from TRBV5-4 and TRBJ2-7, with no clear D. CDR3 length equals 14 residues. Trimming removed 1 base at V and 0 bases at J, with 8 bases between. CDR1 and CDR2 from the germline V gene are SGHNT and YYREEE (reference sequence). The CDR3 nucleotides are TGTGCCAGCAGCTTGAACCCGAGCTCCTACGAGCAGTACTTC. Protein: CASSLNPSSYEQYF.

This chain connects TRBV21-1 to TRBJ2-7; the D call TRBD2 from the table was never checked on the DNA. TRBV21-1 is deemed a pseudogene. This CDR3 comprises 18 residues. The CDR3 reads CASSSPAQLAGHRNEQYF. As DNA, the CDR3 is TGTGCCAGCAGCTCCCCGGCCCAGCTAGCGGGCCACCGGAACGAGCAGTACTTC.

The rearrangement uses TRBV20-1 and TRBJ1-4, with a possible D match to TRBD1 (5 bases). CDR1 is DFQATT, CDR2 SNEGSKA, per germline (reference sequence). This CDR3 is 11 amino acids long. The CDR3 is CSIGGNEKLFF. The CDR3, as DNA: TGCAGCATCGGGGGTAATGAAAAACTGTTTTTT.

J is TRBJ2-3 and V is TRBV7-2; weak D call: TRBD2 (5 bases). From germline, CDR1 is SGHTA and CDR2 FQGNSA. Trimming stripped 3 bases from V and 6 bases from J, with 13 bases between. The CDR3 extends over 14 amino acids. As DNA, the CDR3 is TGTGCCAGCAGCTTGGTGACTAATGGGGATACGCAGTATTTT. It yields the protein CASSLVTNGDTQYF. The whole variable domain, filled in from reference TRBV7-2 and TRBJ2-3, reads GAGVSQSPSNKVTEKGKDVELRCDPISGHTALYWYRQSLGQGLEFLIYFQGNSAPDKSGLPSDRFSAERTGGSVSTLTIQRTQQEDSAVYLCASSLVTNGDTQYFGPGTRLTVL.

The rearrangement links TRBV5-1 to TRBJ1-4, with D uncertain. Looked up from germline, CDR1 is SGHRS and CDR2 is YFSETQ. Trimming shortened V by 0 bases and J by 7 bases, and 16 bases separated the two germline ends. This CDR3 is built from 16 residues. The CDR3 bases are TGCGCCAGCAGCTTGGCTGGAGGCCTGGACGTTGAAAAACTGTTTTTT. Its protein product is CASSLAGGLDVEKLFF.

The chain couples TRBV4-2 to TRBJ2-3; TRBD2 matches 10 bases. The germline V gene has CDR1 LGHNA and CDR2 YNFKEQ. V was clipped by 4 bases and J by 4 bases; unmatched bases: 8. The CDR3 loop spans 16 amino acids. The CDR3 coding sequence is TGTGCCAGCAGCCGAGAGCCAGCGGGAGGGCCAGATACGCAGTATTTT. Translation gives CASSREPAGGPDTQYF.

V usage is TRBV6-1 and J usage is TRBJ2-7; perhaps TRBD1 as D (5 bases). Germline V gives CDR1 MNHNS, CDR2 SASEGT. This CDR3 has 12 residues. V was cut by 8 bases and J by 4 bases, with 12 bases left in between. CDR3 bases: TGTGCCAGCGCTCGGCAGGGTTACGAGCAGTACTTC. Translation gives CASARQGYEQYF.